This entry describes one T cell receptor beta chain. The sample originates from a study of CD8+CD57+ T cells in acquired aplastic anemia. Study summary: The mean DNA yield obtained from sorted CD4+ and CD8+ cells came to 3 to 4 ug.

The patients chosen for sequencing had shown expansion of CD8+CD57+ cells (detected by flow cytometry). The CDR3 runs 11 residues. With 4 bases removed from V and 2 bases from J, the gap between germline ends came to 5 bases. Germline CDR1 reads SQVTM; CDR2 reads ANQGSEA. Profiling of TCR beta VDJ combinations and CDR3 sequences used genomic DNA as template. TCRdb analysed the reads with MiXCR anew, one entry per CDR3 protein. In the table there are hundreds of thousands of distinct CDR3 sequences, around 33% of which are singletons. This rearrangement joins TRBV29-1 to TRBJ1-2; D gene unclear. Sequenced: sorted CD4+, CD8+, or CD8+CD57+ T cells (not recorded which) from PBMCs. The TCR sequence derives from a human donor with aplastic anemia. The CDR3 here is CSVGMNYGYTF. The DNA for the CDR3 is TGCAGCGTTGGAATGAACTATGGCTACACCTTC.